This T cell receptor (beta chain) stems from a study of prognosis after radiotherapy for stage I lung cancer. As for the study in general: The patients comprised about a dozen men and 6 or 7 women, spanning ages roughly 50 to 95 and having a median of 74.5 years. Adenocarcinoma occurred in roughly 13 patients and squamous cell carcinoma in several.

Study results and caveats: Unique TCR clone counts went down once patients had stereotactic body radiation therapy, median roughly 10,000 versus 7,000. Patients with and without metastases reportedly differed in TRBV and TRBJ gene usage frequencies.

Genomic DNA yielded TCR beta CDR3, amplified by two-round multiplex PCR. With primers specific to each TRBV and TRBJ gene, the first-round PCR was performed. In TCRdb, the multiplex PCR reads were re-called with MiXCR into one record per CDR3 protein. The table has some 30,000 distinct CDR3 sequences, under 60% seen once. Regarding this clonotype: The antigen is unknown.

V lost 5 bases and J lost 8; bases outside the gene matches: 11. The CDR3 runs to 15 residues. The V gene's germline CDR1 is SGHRS and CDR2 YFSETQ. The source of this sequence is a donor over 45 with non-small cell lung cancer. The sequencing used PBMCs, collected before or after stereotactic body radiation therapy (not recorded which). The V gene is TRBV5-1, the J gene TRBJ2-2; 8 bases fit TRBD1. The chain's CDR3 is CASSAGTGGGGELFF. CDR3 nucleotide sequence: TGCGCCAGCAGTGCCGGGACAGGCGGAGGGGGGGAGCTGTTTTTT.